This T cell receptor (beta chain) was identified in a study of spatial heterogeneity in lung cancer. About the research overall: The average appearance count of each unique TCR and UMI combination in raw reads was more than nine.

Time point meaning: sample taken at primary tumor resection. The donor population consisted of approximately 70 patients with untreated, early-stage non-small cell lung cancer. Material for sequencing was whole RNA from tumor, nontumor lung or frozen PBMC, left unsorted. Germline V gene data show CDR1 as WSHSY and CDR2 as SAAADI. With 3 bases clipped from V and 4 bases from J, the junction kept 26 bases outside the gene matches. CDR3 length: 23 amino acids. This clonotype was observed many times. Each TCR cDNA molecule bore a unique molecular identifier. TCRdb processed the 5' RACE reads anew with MiXCR; each CDR3 protein has one entry. The table includes more than 30,000 distinct CDR3 sequences, roughly 5.4% detected once.

The genes are TRBV10-2 and TRBJ2-3; 12 bases are shared with TRBD2. The sequence came from a female donor with early-stage non-small cell lung cancer. The sample in question was PBMCs, obtained at surgery. The CDR3 nucleotides read TGCGCCAGCAGTGACCTGACAGGGATGGCACCTAGCGGGGGGGCAATCAGCGCAGATACGCAGTATTTT. It specifies CASSDLTGMAPSGGAISADTQYF.